The rows below give T cell receptor beta chains drawn from one sample of a study of human T cells and chemical hapten exposure. TCRdb re-derived calls from the RACE reads in MiXCR, one entry per CDR3 protein. This table has roughly 80,000 distinct CDR3 sequences, approximately 11% appearing once. This specimen consisted of whole blood, obtained in connection with sensitization to the hapten diphenylcyclopropenone (DPC). Receptor source: a woman aged 50 to 60 with alopecia areata. Some clones in this sample may be carry-over from other donors' samples. Both conserved end residues are part of each CDR3. D genes are given only for firm matches. Not every row has a clone size; where given, it reads once, few, many or a size class.

v_call	d_call	clone_size	j_call	cdr3_aa	cdr3_nt
TRBV6-1	TRBD2	many	TRBJ2-1	CASKGLAGAYNEQFF	TGTGCCAGCAAAGGACTAGCGGGGGCTTACAATGAGCAGTTCTTC
TRBV7-3	-	many	TRBJ2-2	CASSNRQVTGGELFF	TGTGCCAGCAGCAACCGCCAGGTTACGGGCGGGGAGCTGTTTTTT
TRBV10-3	-	-	TRBJ2-7	CAISERAGSYEQYF	TGTGCCATCAGTGAGAGGGCAGGGTCCTACGAGCAGTACTTC
TRBV30	-	many	TRBJ1-4	CAWSALKEKLFF	TGTGCCTGGAGTGCCCTTAAGGAAAAACTGTTTTTT
TRBV6-1	-	few	TRBJ1-1	CASSKQLNTEAFF	TGTGCCAGCAGTAAACAGCTGAACACTGAAGCTTTCTTT
TRBV7-9	TRBD1	-	TRBJ1-5	CASSFEGANQPQHF	TGTGCCAGCAGCTTTGAGGGGGCAAATCAGCCCCAGCATTTT
TRBV7-2	-	many	TRBJ1-6	CASTTTGTYNSPLHF	TGTGCCAGCACCACTACGGGGACTTATAATTCACCCCTCCACTTT
TRBV5-5	TRBD1	-	TRBJ1-6	CASSGQGLMDSPLHF	TGTGCCAGCAGCGGACAGGGGTTAATGGATTCACCCCTCCACTTT
TRBV6-6	TRBD1	many	TRBJ1-2	CASNTGAVRGYGYTF	TGTGCCAGCAATACAGGGGCGGTTAGAGGCTATGGCTACACCTTC
TRBV4-2	TRBD2	few	TRBJ2-5	CASSPLAGVEETQYF	TGTGCCAGCAGCCCCTTAGCGGGGGTCGAAGAGACCCAGTACTTC
TRBV12-3/TRBV12-4	TRBD1	few	TRBJ1-1	CASSLGDRYTEAFF	TGTGCCAGCAGTTTAGGGGACAGATACACTGAAGCTTTCTTT
TRBV29-1	-	few	TRBJ1-1	CSVLPGPNTEAFF	TGCAGCGTTCTTCCGGGCCCGAACACTGAAGCTTTCTTT
TRBV3-1	-	-	TRBJ1-3	CASSLDGGNTIYF	TGTGCCAGCAGTCTCGACGGAGGAAACACCATATATTTT
TRBV27	-	-	TRBJ2-1	CASSKYHYNEQFF	TGTGCCAGCAGTAAGTACCACTACAATGAGCAGTTCTTC
TRBV9	-	many	TRBJ2-7	CASSVGTGNYEQYF	TGTGCCAGCAGCGTAGGGACGGGAAACTACGAGCAGTACTTC
TRBV11-2	TRBD2	many	TRBJ2-2	CASSPQTSVYTGELFF	TGTGCCAGCAGCCCGCAGACTAGCGTGTACACCGGGGAGCTGTTTTTT
TRBV29-1	TRBD1	many	TRBJ1-3	CSVIPGTGSGNTIYF	TGCAGCGTAATACCCGGGACAGGCTCTGGAAACACCATATATTTT
TRBV2	-	few	TRBJ2-1	CAGGGGRNNEQFF	TGTGCCGGAGGAGGGGGTCGGAACAATGAGCAGTTCTTC
TRBV12-3/TRBV12-4	-	-	TRBJ1-2	CASSSQGLDGYTF	TGTGCCAGCAGTTCCCAGGGCTTGGATGGCTACACCTTC
TRBV4-2	-	few	TRBJ2-5	CASSQDAPGGHLQETQYF	TGTGCCAGCAGCCAAGATGCCCCCGGGGGACACCTCCAAGAGACCCAGTACTTC
TRBV5-1	-	many	TRBJ2-3	CASSLELVIDTQYF	TGCGCCAGCAGCTTGGAGCTAGTGATTGATACGCAGTATTTT
TRBV7-2	TRBD1	-	TRBJ2-2	CASSVQGATNTGELFF	TGTGCCAGCAGCGTACAGGGGGCTACGAACACCGGGGAGCTGTTTTTT
TRBV20-1	TRBD2	-	TRBJ2-7	CSARGAGGRAYEQYF	TGCAGTGCTAGAGGGGCGGGAGGCCGCGCCTACGAGCAGTACTTC
TRBV5-1	-	-	TRBJ2-7	CASSSRYQKTSYEQYF	TGCGCCAGCAGCTCTAGGTATCAGAAAACCTCCTACGAGCAGTACTTC
TRBV5-1	-	many	TRBJ1-1	CASSDWGGGPNTEAFF	TGCGCCAGCAGCGATTGGGGCGGGGGCCCGAACACTGAAGCTTTCTTT
TRBV24-1	TRBD1	many	TRBJ2-3	CATSLDRGPCTDTQYF	TGTGCCACCAGTTTGGACAGGGGGCCCTGCACAGATACGCAGTATTTT
TRBV4-3	-	-	TRBJ1-5	CASSQDSRGVQPQHF	TGCGCCAGCAGCCAAGACAGTAGGGGGGTTCAGCCCCAGCATTTT
TRBV5-1	-	few	TRBJ2-7	CASSSDQLGEQYF	TGCGCCAGCAGCTCCGACCAGCTCGGCGAGCAGTACTTC
TRBV7-7	-	few	TRBJ2-5	CASSLGRGQETQYF	TGTGCTAGCAGCTTAGGCAGGGGACAAGAGACCCAGTACTTC
TRBV6-4	-	many	TRBJ1-1	CASTEQAGLSIDEAFF	TGTGCCAGCACTGAACAGGCAGGCCTCTCGATAGATGAAGCTTTCTTT
TRBV7-9	-	-	TRBJ2-7	CASSLGHFYEQYF	TGTGCCAGCAGCTTAGGACATTTCTACGAGCAGTACTTC